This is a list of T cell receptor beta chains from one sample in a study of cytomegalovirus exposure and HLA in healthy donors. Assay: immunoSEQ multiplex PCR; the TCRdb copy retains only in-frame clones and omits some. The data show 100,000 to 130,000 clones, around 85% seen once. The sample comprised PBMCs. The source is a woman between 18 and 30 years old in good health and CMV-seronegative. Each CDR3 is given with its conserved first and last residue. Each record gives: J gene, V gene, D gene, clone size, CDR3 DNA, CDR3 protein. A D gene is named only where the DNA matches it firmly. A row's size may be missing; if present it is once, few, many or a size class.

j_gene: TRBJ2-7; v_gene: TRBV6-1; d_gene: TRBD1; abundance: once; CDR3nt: TGTGCCAGCAGCCTGGGACAGGGGGTCTACGAGCAGTACTTC; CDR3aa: CASSLGQGVYEQYF
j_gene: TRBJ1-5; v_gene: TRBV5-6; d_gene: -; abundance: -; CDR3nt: TGTGCCAGCAGCTTGGGGCAGAATAGCAATCAGCCCCAGCATTTT; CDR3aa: CASSLGQNSNQPQHF
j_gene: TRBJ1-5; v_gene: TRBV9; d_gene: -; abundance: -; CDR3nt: TGTGCCAGCAGCGAGACAGCGTACAAACAGCCCCAGCATTTT; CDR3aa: CASSETAYKQPQHF
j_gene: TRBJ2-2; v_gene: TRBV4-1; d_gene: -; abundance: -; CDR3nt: TGCGCCAGCAGCAATTACGACGCGGGCACCGGGGAGCTGTTTTTT; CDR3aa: CASSNYDAGTGELFF
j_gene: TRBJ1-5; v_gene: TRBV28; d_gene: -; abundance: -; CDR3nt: TGTGCCAGCAGTAAAGAGTCGCTTGGCAATCAGCCCCAGCATTTT; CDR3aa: CASSKESLGNQPQHF
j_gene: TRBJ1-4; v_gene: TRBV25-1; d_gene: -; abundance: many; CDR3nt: TGTGCCAGCAGTGAACGGTCCGAAAAACTGTTTTTT; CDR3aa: CASSERSEKLFF
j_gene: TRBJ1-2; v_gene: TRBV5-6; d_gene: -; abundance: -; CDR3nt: TGTGCCAGCAGCCCCGGGTCGGCTGATGGCTACACCTTC; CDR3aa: CASSPGSADGYTF
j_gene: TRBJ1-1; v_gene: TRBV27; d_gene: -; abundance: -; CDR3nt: TGTGCCAGCAGTCTTGGACAGAACACTGAAGCTTTCTTT; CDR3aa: CASSLGQNTEAFF
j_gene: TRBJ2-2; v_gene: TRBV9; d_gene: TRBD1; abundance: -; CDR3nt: TGTGCCAGCAGCGTGCTGGGACAGGGGACCGGGGAGCTGTTTTTT; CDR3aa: CASSVLGQGTGELFF
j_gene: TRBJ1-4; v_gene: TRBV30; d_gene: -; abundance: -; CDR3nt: TGTGCCTGGAGTACAACGGAGGGGATTAATGAAAAACTGTTTTTT; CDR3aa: CAWSTTEGINEKLFF
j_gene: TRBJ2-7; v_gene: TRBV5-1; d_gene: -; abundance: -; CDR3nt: TGCGCCAGCAGCTTGGCCAGTGGCGAGCAGTACTTC; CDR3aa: CASSLASGEQYF
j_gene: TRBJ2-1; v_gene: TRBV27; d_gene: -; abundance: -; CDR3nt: TGTGCCAGCGGGCTAGCGGAGCAGTTCTTC; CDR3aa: CASGLAEQFF
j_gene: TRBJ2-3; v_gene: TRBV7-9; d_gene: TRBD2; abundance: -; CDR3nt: TGTGCCAGCAGCTTACCGACTAGCGGGGGGGCGGACGGCACAGATACGCAGTATTTT; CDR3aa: CASSLPTSGGADGTDTQYF
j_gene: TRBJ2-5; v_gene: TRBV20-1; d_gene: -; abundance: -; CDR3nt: TGCAGTGCCGCCCGGGAGACCCAGTACTTC; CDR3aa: CSAARETQYF
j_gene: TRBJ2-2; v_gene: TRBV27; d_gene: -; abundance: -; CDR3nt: TGTGCCAGCAGTTTTAAAGGAGGGACCGGGGAGCTGTTTTTT; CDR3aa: CASSFKGGTGELFF
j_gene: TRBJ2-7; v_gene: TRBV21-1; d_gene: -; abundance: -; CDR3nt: TGTGCCAGCAGCAAAGTACCCGGACAGTGCCCCTCCTACGAGCAGTACTTC; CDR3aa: CASSKVPGQCPSYEQYF
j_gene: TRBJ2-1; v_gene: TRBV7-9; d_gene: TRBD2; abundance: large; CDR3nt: TGTGCCAGCAGTGAGAGCGGGGGAGGCGATGAGCAGTTCTTC; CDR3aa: CASSESGGGDEQFF
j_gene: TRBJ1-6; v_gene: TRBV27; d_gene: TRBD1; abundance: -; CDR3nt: TGTGCCAGCAGGCCCGGGACAGTACATTCACCCCTCCACTTT; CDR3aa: CASRPGTVHSPLHF
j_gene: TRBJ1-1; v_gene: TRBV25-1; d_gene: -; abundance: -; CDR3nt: TGTGCCAGCAGTGAACAGGGTTTGACTGAAGCTTTCTTT; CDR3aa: CASSEQGLTEAFF
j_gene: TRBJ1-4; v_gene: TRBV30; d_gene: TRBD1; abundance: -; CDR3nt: TGTGCCTCTGGACAGGGCGGAGAAAAACTGTTTTTT; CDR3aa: CASGQGGEKLFF
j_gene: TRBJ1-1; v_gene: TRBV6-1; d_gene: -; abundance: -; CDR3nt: TGTGCCAGCAGTGCTAGTATCACGAACACTGAAGCTTTCTTT; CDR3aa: CASSASITNTEAFF
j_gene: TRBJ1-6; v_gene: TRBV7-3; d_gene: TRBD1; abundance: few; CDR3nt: TGTGCCAGCAGCAGTTTAGGGACAGGCAATTCACCCCTCCACTTT; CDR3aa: CASSSLGTGNSPLHF
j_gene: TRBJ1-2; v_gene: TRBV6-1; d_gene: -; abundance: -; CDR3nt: TGTGCCAGCAGGGCTGGAGGGGAGACCACTTATGGCTACACCTTC; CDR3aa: CASRAGGETTYGYTF
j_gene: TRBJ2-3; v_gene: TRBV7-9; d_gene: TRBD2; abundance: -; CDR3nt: TGTGCCAGCCCCCCCTTGAGCGGGGGGGCGGTAGATACGCAGTATTTT; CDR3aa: CASPPLSGGAVDTQYF
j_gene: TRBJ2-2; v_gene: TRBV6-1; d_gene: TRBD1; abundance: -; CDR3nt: TGTGCCAGCAGCTCAGGGGGCGCGAACACCGGGGAGCTGTTTTTT; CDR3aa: CASSSGGANTGELFF
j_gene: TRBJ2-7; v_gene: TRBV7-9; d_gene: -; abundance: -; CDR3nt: TGTGCCAGCGGTCCGAAAGACAGCTCCTACGAGCAGTACTTC; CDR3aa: CASGPKDSSYEQYF
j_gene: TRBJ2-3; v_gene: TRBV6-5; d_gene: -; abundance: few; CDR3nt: TGTGCCAGCAGCCCACCTAGTACAGATACGCAGTATTTT; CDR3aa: CASSPPSTDTQYF
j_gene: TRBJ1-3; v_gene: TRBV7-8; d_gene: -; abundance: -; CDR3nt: TGTGCCAGCAGCGCTACAGGGAGAGGAAACACCATATATTTT; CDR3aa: CASSATGRGNTIYF
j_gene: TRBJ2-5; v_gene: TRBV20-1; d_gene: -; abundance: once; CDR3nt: TGCAGCGGAGAGACTATAGAGACCCAGTACTTC; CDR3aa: CSGETIETQYF
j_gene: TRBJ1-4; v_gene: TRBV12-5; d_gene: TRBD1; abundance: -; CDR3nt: TGTGCTAGTGGATCCGGGACAGATGAAAAACTGTTTTTT; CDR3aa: CASGSGTDEKLFF
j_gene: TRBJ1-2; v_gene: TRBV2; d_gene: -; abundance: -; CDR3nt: TGTGCCACTGGATCGGACACGAACTATGGCTACACCTTC; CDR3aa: CATGSDTNYGYTF
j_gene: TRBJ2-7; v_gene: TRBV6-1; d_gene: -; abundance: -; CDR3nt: TGTGCCAGCAGTGAAGGTCCGGGACACCCCTACGAGCAGTACTTC; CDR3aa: CASSEGPGHPYEQYF
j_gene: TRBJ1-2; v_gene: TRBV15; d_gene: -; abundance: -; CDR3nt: TGTGCCACCAGCAGAGATTCAGGGGTCGGCTACACCTTC; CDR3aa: CATSRDSGVGYTF
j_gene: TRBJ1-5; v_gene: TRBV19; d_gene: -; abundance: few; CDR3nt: TGTGCCAGTAGTAAAATACACGCTAGCAATCAGCCCCAGCATTTT; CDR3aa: CASSKIHASNQPQHF
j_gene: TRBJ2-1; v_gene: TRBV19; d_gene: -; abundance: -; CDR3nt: TGTGCCAGTAGTATTTCCCACTACAATGAGCAGTTCTTC; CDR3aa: CASSISHYNEQFF
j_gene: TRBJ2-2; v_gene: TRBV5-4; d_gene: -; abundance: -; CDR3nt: TGTGCCAGCGGTAGCCGGAACACCGGGGAGCTGTTTTTT; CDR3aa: CASGSRNTGELFF
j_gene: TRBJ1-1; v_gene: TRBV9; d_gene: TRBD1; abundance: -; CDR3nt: TGTGCCAGCAGCGTTTACCGGACAGGCCGGAATGAAGCTTTCTTT; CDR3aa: CASSVYRTGRNEAFF
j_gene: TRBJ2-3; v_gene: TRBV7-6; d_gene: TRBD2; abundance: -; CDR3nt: TGTGCCAGCAGCTTAATGGCGGGGGAGCGCACAGATACGCAGTATTTT; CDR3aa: CASSLMAGERTDTQYF
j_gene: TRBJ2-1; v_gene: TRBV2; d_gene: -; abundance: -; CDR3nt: TGTGCCAGCAAAACCCTGCAGGAATTCTTC; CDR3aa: CASKTLQEFF
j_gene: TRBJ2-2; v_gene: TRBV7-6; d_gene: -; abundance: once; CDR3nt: TGTGCCAGCAGAATTAGCAGGGGGAACACCGGGGAGCTGTTTTTT; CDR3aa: CASRISRGNTGELFF
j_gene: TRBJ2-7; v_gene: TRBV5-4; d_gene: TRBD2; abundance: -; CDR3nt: TGTGCCAGCAGCAGGGGCCTAGCGGGGGGCCTGGACGAGCAGTACTTC; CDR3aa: CASSRGLAGGLDEQYF
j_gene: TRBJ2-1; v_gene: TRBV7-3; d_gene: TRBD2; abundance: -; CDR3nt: TGTGCCAGCAGCTTAGGCGGGGGGGCCTACAATGAGCAGTTCTTC; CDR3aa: CASSLGGGAYNEQFF
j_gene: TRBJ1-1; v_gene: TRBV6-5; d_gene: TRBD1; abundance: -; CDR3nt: TGTGCCAGCAGTAGGGACAGGGGCCAGAACACTGAAGCTTTCTTT; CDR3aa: CASSRDRGQNTEAFF
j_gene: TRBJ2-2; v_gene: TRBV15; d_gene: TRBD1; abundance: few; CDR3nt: TGTGCCACCAGCAGACTGAGGGACAGGGGAAACACCGGGGAGCTGTTTTTT; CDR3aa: CATSRLRDRGNTGELFF
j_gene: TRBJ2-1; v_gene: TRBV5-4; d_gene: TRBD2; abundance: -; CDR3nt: TGTGCCAGCAGCTTGGATCGGGGGGTGGTCTACAATGAGCAGTTCTTC; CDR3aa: CASSLDRGVVYNEQFF
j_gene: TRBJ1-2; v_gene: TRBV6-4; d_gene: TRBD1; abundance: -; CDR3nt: TGTGCCAGCAGTGACGGGGAGGACAGGGTGTTTGGCTACACCTTC; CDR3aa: CASSDGEDRVFGYTF
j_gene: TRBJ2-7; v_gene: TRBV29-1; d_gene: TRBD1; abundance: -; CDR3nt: TGCAGCGTTGTTATTGGGGACAGGGGCGAGCAGTACTTC; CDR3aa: CSVVIGDRGEQYF
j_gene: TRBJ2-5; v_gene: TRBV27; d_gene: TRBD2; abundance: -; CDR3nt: TGTGCCAGCAGTTCCCGCCCGACTAGCGGAGAGACCCAGTACTTC; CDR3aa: CASSSRPTSGETQYF